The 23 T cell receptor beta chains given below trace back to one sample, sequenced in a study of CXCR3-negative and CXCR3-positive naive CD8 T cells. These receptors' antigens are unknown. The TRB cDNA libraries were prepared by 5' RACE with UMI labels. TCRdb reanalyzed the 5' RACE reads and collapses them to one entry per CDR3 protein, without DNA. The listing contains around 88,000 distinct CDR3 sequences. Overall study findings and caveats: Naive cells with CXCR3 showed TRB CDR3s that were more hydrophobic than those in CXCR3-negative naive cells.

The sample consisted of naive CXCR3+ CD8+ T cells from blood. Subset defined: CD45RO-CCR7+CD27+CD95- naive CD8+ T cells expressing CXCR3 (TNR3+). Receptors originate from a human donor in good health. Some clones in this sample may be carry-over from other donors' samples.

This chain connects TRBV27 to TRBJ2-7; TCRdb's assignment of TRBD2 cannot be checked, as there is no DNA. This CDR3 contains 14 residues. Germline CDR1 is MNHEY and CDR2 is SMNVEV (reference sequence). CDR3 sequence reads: CASSYGSGRGEQYF.

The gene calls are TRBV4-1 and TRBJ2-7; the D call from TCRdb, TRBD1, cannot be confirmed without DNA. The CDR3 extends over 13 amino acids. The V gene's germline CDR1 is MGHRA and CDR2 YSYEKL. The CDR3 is CASSPRTLSEQYF.

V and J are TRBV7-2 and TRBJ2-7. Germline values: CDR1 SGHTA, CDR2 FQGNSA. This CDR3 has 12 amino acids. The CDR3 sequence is CASSLNSHEQYF. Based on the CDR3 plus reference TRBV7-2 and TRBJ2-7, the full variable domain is GAGVSQSPSNKVTEKGKDVELRCDPISGHTALYWYRQSLGQGLEFLIYFQGNSAPDKSGLPSDRFSAERTGGSVSTLTIQRTQQEDSAVYLCASSLNSHEQYFGPGTRLTVT.

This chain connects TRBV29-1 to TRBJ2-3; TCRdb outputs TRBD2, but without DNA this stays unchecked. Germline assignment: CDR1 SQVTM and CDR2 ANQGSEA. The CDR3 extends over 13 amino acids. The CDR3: CSVPGEGTDTQYF.

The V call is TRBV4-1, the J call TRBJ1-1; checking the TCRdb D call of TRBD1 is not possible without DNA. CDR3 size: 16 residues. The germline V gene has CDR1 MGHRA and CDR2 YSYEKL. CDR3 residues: CASSQVGWTGGTEAFF.

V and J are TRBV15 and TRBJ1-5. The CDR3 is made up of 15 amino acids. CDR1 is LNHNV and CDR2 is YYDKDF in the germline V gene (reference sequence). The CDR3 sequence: CATSRDRGEGQPQHF.

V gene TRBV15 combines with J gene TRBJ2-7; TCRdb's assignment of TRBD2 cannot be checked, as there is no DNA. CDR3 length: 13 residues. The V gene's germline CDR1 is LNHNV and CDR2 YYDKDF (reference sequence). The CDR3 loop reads CATSRPTSEEQYF.

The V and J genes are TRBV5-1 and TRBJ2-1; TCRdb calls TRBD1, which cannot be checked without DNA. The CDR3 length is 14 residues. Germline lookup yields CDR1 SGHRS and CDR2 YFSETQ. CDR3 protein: CASSLGTADNEQFF.

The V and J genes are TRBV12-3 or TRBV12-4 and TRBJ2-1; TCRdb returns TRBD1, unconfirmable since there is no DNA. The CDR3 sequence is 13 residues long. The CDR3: CASSSDRHNEQFF.

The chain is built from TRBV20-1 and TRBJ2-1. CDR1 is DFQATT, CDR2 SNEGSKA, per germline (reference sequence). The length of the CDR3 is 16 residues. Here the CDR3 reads CSARDLLSWSYNEQFF.

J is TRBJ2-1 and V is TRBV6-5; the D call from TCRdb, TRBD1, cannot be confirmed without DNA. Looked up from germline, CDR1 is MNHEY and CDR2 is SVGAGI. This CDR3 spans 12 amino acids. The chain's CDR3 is CASSYGGDEQFF.

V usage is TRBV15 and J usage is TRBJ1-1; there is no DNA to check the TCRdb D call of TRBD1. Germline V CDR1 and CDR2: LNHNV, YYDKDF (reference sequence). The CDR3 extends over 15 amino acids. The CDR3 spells CATSSREGMNTEAFF.

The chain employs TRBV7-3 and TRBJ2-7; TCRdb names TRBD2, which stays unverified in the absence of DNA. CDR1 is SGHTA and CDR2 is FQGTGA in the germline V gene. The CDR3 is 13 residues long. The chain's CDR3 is CASSQSPSYEQYF.

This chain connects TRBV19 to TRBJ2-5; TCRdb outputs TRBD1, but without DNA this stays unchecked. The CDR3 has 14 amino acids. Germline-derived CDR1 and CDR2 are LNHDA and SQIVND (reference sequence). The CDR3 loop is CASSPRDWEETQYF.

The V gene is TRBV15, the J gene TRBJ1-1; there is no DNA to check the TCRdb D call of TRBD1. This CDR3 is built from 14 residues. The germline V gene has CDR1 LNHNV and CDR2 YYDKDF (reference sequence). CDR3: CATSRDAPGTEAFF.

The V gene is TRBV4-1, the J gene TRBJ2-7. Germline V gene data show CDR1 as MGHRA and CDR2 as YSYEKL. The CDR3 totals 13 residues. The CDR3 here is CASSQVADDEQYF.

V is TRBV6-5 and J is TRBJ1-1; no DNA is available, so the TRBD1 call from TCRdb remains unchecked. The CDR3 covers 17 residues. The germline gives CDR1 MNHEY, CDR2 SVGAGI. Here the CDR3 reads CASSYSIPGALNTEAFF.

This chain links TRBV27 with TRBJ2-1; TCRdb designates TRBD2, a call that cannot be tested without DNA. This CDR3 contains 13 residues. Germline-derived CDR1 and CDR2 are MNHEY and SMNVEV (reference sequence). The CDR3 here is CASSPRLDHEQFF.

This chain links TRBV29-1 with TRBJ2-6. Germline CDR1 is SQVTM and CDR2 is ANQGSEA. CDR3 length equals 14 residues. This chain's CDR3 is CSVILGSGANVLTF.

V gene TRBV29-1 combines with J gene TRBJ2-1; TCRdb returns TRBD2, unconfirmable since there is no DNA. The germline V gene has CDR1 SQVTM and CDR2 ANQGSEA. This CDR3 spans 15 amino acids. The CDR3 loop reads CSVERAGAREYEQFF.

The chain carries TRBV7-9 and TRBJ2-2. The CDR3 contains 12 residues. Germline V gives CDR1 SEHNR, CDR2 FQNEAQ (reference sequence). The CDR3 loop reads CASTIRTGELFF.

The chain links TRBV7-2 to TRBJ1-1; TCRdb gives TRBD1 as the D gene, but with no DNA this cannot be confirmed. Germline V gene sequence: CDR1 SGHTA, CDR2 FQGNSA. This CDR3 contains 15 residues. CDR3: CASSLGPYRGTEAFF.

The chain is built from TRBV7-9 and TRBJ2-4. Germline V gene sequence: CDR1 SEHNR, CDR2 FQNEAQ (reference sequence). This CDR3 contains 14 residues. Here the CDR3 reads CASSPESPRDIQYF.